The subject of this entry is one T cell receptor (beta chain). Its antigen is currently not known. No base-level quality is on record; no much larger clone is a single base apart. This entry belongs to a study of T cell responses to AZD1222 COVID-19 vaccine (dated by TCRdb to 2020 to 2022). As for the study more broadly: Because spike-specific TCR depth and breadth did not differ between the two schedules, AZD1222 recipients who got a second dose at roughly 4 weeks were pooled with those who got a second dose at roughly 12 weeks. TCR sequencing was performed for 230 to 250 trial participants, of whom approximately 200 were given two doses of AZD1222 and some 26 were given two doses of MenACWY control vaccine. Enrollment into the trials was organized by age into subgroups of 18-55, 56-69 and 70-plus years, and those subgroups contained about 150, 27 and 61 TCR-sequenced participants, respectively.

The time point label here, explained by the study, means: baseline before first vaccination. The vaccinee samples were drawn from two UK trials, COV001 and COV002, one of which was a single-blind randomized controlled phase 2/3 trial testing AZD1222 (ChAdOx1 nCoV-19) in healthy adults. For TCRbeta chain sequencing, PBMC samples were collected from trial participants at day 0 and at day 28 after the second dose. The germline V gene gives CDR1 as MGHDK and CDR2 as SYGVNS. Relative to germline, V is 4 bases shorter and J is 7 bases shorter, with 10 bases between their ends. The CDR3 runs 12 residues from the cysteine to the phenylalanine. The read is trimmed to its CDR3 DNA, 36 bases read in frame from base 1. Overall study results and their limits: The vaccine-associated CD4 TCRs covered the entire spike protein, and the dominant responses fell in regions 160-218 and 743-854. Conclusions about previously exposed vaccinees are limited because only a handful of AZD1222 recipients were SARS-CoV-2 seropositive at baseline. Most participants were white British and females outnumbered males, and the authors suggested that clonal diversity may have been underestimated. Because no day 14 peak-response samples were available, the repertoires could be characterized only after the peak T cell response. Nearly half of unique spike-specific TCRs reportedly recognized epitopes outside regions mutated in the B.1.351 and B.1.1.7 variants. The 56-69-year group was small, and its depth increase did not reach significance, likely because of low power. Spike-specific TCR breadth and depth rose significantly after two AZD1222 doses compared with day 0 and with MenACWY recipients.

The CDR3 regions of human TCRbeta chains were analyzed by immunosequencing. The study's own analysis went as follows. TCRs in the repertoires were matched against a reference library of SARS-CoV-2-specific TCRs that had been generated with the MIRA antigen-specificity platform. Breadth meant the fraction of unique TCRs that were SARS-CoV-2-associated, whereas depth meant the fraction of total T cells that were SARS-CoV-2-associated. Each spike-specific TCR was assigned to its reactive spike region and to a CD4 or CD8 class using the MIRA data. Log10-transformed breadth and depth values were compared by one-way ANOVA with Sidak's multiple comparisons tests. TCRdb retrieved this table from immuneACCESS and kept in-frame rearrangements only. Not all clones are present; in checked studies, unresolved V genes account for under half, and no reason is known for the remainder. That table supplies the V and J calls and clone size; D and trimming were determined from the DNA. This sample gives about 140,000 clones in total; roughly 90% of them show up just once. The ten largest clones take up under 4.5% of the sample.

The rearranged segments are TRBV25-1 and TRBJ2-5, with a tentative D gene TRBD1 over 6 matching bases. Sequences were derived from peripheral blood, sampled on day 0 of AZD1222 vaccination. This sequence was found in an adult in good health. The CDR3 in this case is CASSATRGTQYF. The DNA sequence is given as TGTGCCAGCAGTGCGACCAGGGGGACCCAGTACTTC.